This is a list of T cell receptor beta chains from one sample in a study of cytomegalovirus exposure and HLA in healthy donors. Using immunoSEQ multiplex PCR, the repertoire was profiled, and TCRdb retains in-frame clones only, with some absent. Of roughly 220,000 clones in the sample, 80% to 85% are singletons; the top ten hold about 14%. Sequencing was performed on PBMCs. Source of these receptors: a woman in her twenties or thirties in good health and CMV-seropositive. Both conserved end residues are trimmed from each CDR3. D genes are given only for firm matches. Only some rows state a clone size, as once, few, many or a class for expanded clones.

d_call	j_call	v_call	clone_size	cdr3_aa
NA	TRBJ2-5	TRBV30	once	AWRVESGETQY
TRBD2	TRBJ2-3	TRBV29-1	NA	SVGGLAARGDTQY
NA	TRBJ1-5	TRBV6-6	NA	ASSYKAGNSNQPQH
NA	TRBJ1-5	TRBV7-9	NA	ASSLFNQPQH
NA	TRBJ1-4	TRBV29-1	NA	SVVGIKEKLF
TRBD1	TRBJ1-4	TRBV15	NA	ATGDRAHNEKLF
NA	TRBJ1-5	TRBV6-1	NA	ASSLNQPQH
NA	TRBJ2-2	TRBV4-3	NA	ASSQAPAGTSNTGELF
TRBD1	TRBJ1-1	TRBV7-3	NA	ASSLRTGGAF
NA	TRBJ1-2	TRBV29-1	NA	SVEMRDGYT
TRBD1	TRBJ1-5	TRBV29-1	NA	SVLQGGSNQPQH
TRBD1	TRBJ1-5	TRBV27	NA	ASSRRTGGTQPQH
NA	TRBJ1-2	TRBV28	NA	ASSFFIRSRENYGYT
NA	TRBJ2-2	TRBV19	NA	ASRTPRGRGEAGELF
NA	TRBJ2-3	TRBV4-2	NA	ASSQDRAATDTQY
TRBD1	TRBJ1-3	TRBV5-5	NA	ASSLAQGIRNTIY
NA	TRBJ1-4	TRBV15	NA	ATSRLQTREKLF
NA	TRBJ2-1	TRBV15	many	ATSRDWGRGPDEQF
NA	TRBJ1-2	TRBV14	NA	ASSQDKENYGYT
TRBD2	TRBJ2-3	TRBV5-1	NA	ASSLRTSRDTDTQY
NA	TRBJ2-7	TRBV28	NA	ASRNSDGYEQY
NA	TRBJ1-5	TRBV30	NA	AWSLGQGQPQH
NA	TRBJ2-2	TRBV11-3	NA	ASSRKANTGELF